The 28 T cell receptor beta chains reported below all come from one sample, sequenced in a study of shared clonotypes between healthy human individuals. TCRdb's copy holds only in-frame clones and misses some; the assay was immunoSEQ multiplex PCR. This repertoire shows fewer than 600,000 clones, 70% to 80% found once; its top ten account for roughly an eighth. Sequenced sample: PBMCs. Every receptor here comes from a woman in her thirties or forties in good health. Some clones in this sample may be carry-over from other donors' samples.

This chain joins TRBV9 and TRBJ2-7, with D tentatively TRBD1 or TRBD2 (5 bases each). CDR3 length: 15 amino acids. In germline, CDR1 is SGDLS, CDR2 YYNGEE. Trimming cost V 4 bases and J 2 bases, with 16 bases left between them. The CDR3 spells CASSRGPHQPYEQYF. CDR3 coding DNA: TGTGCCAGCAGCAGGGGACCCCATCAGCCCTACGAGCAGTACTTC.

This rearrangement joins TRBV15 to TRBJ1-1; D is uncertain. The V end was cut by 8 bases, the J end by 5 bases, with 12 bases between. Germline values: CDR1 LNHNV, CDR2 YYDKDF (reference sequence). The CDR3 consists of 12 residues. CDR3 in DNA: TGTGCCACCGGGCAAGTGGAGACTGAAGCTTTCTTT. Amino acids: CATGQVETEAFF.

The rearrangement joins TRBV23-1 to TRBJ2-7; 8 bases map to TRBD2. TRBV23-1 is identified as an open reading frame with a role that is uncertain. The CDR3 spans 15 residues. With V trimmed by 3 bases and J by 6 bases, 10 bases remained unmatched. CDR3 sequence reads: CASSQVSGILGEQYF. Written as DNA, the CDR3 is TGCGCCAGCAGTCAGGTTAGCGGGATTTTGGGCGAGCAGTACTTC.

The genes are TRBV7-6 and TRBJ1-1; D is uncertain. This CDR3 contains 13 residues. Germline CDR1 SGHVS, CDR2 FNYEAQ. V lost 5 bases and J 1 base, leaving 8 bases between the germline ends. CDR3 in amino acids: CASSLSGNTEAFF. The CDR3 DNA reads TGTGCCAGCAGCCTCTCGGGGAACACTGAAGCTTTCTTT.

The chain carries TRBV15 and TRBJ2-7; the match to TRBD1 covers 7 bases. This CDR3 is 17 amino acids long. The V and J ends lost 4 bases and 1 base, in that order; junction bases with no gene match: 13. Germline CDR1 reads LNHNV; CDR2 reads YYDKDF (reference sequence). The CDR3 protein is CATSIRFWGTESYEQYF. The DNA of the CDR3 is TGTGCCACCAGCATCCGCTTCTGGGGGACAGAATCCTACGAGCAGTACTTC. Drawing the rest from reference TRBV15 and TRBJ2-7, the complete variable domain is DAMVIQNPRYQVTQFGKPVTLSCSQTLNHNVMYWYQQKSSQAPKLLFHYYDKDFNNEADTPDNFQSRRPNTSFCFLDIRSPGLGDTAMYLCATSIRFWGTESYEQYFGPGTRLTVT.

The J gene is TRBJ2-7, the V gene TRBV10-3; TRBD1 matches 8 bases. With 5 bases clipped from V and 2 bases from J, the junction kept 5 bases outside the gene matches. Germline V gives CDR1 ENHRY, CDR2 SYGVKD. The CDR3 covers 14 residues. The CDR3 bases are TGTGCCATCAGTCCGGACAGGGTAACCTACGAGCAGTACTTC. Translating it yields CAISPDRVTYEQYF.

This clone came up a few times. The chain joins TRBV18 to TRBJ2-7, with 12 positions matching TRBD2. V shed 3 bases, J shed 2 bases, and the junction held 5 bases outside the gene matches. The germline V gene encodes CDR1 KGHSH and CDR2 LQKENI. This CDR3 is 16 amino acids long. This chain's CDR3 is CASSPDSSGRAYEQYF. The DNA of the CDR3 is TGTGCCAGCTCACCGGACTCTAGCGGGAGGGCCTACGAGCAGTACTTC.

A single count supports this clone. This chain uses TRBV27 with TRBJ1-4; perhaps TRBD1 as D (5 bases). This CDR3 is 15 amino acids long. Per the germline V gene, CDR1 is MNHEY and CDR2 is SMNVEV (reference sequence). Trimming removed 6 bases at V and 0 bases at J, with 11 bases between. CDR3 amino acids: CASRRDLSTNEKLFF. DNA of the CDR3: TGTGCCAGCAGGAGGGACCTTTCAACTAATGAAAAACTGTTTTTT.

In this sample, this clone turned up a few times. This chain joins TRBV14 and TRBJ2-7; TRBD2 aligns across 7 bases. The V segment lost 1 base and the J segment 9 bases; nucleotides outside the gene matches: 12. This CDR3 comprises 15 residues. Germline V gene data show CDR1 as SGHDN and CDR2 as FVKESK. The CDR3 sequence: CASSQALGGGLGQYF. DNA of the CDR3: TGTGCCAGCAGCCAAGCCCTCGGGGGAGGGCTTGGGCAGTACTTC.

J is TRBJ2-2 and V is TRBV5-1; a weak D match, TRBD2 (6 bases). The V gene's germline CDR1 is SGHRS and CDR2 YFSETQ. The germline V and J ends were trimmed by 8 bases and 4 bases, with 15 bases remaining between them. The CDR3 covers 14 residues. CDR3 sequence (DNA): TGCGCCAGTGGAGGAGGGGCTCGCACCGGGGAGCTGTTTTTT. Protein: CASGGGARTGELFF.

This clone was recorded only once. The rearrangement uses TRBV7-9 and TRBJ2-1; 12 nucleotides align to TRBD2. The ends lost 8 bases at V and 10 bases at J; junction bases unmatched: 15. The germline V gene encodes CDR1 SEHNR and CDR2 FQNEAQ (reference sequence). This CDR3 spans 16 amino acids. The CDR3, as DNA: TGTGCCAGCGGCTACCGTAGACTAGCGGGAGTCGCCGAGCAGTTCTTC. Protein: CASGYRRLAGVAEQFF.

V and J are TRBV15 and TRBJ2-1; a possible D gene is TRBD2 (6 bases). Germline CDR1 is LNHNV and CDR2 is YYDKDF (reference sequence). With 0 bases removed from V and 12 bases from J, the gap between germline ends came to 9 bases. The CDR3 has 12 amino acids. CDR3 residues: CATSRDRERQFF. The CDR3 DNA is TGTGCCACCAGCAGAGACCGGGAGAGGCAGTTCTTC.

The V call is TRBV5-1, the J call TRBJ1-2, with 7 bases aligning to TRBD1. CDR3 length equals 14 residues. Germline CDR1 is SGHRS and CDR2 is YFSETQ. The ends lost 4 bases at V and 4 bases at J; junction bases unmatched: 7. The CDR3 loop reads CASSQPGQIYGYTF. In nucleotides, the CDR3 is TGCGCCAGCAGCCAACCGGGACAGATCTATGGCTACACCTTC.

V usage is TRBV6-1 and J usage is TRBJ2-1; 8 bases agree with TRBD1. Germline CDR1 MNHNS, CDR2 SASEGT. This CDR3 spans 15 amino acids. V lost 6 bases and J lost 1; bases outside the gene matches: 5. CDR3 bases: TGTGCCAGCAGCGGACAGGGAAGGTCCTACAATGAGCAGTTCTTC. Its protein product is CASSGQGRSYNEQFF.

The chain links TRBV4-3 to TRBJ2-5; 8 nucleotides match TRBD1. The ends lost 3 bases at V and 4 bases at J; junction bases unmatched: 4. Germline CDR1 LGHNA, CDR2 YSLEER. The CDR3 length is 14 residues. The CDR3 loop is CASSQGTGGETQYF. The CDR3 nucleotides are TGCGCCAGCAGCCAGGGAACAGGGGGAGAGACCCAGTACTTC.

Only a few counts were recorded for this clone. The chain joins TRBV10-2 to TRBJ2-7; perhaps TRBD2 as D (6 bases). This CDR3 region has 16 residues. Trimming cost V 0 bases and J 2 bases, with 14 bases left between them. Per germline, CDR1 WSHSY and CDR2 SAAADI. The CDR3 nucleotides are TGCGCCAGCAGTGAGTCGGTGCGGGAAATGCCCTACGAGCAGTACTTC. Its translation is CASSESVREMPYEQYF.

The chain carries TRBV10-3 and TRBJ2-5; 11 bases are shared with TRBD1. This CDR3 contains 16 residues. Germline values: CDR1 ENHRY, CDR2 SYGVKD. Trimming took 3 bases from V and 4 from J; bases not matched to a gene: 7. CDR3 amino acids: CAISEIGQGAGETQYF. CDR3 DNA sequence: TGTGCCATCAGTGAAATCGGACAGGGGGCTGGAGAGACCCAGTACTTC.

CDR3 protein: CASTPGTAGSTDTQYF. In DNA, the CDR3 is TGTGCCAGCACCCCGGGGACAGCGGGGAGCACAGATACGCAGTATTTT. V usage is TRBV7-9 and J usage is TRBJ2-3; D possibly matches TRBD1 or TRBD2 (7 bases each). The CDR3 consists of 16 residues. Germline V lookup: CDR1 SEHNR, CDR2 FQNEAQ (reference sequence). Trimming cost V 7 bases and J 0 bases, with 17 bases left between them.

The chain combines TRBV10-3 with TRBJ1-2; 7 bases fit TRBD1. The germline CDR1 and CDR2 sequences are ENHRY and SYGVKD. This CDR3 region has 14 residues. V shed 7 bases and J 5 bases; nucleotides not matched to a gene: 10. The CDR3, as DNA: TGTGCCATCAAATCGGCGGGACAGACGTATGGCTACACCTTC. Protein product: CAIKSAGQTYGYTF.

The CDR3 DNA sequence: TGTGCCAGCAGGCGGGATTCAGTGGGAGATACGCAGTATTTT. Its protein is CASRRDSVGDTQYF. J is TRBJ2-3 and V is TRBV5-4, with D perhaps matching TRBD2 (6 bases). Trimming left V 5 bases short and J 5 bases short, with 15 bases between. This CDR3 region has 14 residues. Germline V lookup: CDR1 SGHNT, CDR2 YYREEE (reference sequence).

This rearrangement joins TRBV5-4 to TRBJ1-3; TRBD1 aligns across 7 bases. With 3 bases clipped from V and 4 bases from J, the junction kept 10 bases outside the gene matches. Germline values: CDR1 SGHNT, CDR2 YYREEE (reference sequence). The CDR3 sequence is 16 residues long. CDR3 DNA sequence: TGTGCCAGCAGCTCGCAATGGGGACAGCGAGGAAACACCATATATTTT. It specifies CASSSQWGQRGNTIYF.

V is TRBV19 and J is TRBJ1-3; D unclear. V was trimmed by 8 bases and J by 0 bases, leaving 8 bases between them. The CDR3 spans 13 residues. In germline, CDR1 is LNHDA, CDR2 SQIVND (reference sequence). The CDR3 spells CASYSPSGNTIYF. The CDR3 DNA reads TGTGCCAGTTATTCCCCCTCTGGAAACACCATATATTTT. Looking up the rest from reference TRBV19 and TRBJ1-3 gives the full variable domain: DGGITQSPKYLFRKEGQNVTLSCEQNLNHDAMYWYRQDPGQGLRLIYYSQIVNDFQKGDIAEGYSVSREKKESFPLTVTSAQKNPTAFYLCASYSPSGNTIYFGEGSWLTVV.

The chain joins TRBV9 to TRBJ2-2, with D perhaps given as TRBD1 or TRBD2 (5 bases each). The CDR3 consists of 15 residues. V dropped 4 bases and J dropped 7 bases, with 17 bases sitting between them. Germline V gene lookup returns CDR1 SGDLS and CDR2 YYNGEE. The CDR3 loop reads CASSPGTQLVGELFF. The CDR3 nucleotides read TGTGCCAGCAGCCCCGGGACGCAACTGGTCGGGGAGCTGTTTTTT.

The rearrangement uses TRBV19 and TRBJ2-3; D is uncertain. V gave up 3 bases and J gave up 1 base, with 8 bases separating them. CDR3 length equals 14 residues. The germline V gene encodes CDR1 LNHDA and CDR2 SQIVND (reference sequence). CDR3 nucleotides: TGTGCCAGTAGTATCCAGTTTGGCACAGATACGCAGTATTTT. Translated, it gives CASSIQFGTDTQYF.

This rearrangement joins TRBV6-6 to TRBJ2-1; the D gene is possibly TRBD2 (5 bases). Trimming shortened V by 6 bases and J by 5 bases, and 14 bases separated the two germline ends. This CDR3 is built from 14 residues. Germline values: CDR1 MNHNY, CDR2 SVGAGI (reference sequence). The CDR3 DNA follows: TGTGCCAGCAGACAAACTAGGTTGGACAATGAGCAGTTCTTC. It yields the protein CASRQTRLDNEQFF.

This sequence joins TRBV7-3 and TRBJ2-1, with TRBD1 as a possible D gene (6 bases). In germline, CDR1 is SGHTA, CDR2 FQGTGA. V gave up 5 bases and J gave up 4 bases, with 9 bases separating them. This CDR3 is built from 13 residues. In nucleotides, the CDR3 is TGTGCCAGCAGCCCGGGACAATACAATGAGCAGTTCTTC. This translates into CASSPGQYNEQFF.

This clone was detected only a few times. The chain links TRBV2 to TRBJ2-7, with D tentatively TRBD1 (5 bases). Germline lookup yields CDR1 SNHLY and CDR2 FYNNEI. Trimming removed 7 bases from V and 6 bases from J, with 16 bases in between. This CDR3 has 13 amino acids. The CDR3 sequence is CASTGSGWGEQYF. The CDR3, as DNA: TGTGCCAGCACGGGTTCAGGGTGGGGCGAGCAGTACTTC.

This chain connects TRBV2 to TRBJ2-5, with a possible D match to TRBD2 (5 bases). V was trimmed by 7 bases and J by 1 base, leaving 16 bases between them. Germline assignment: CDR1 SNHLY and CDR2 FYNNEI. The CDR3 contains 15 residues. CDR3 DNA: TGTGCCAGCATCCGTGGACTGGGCCTCCAAGAGACCCAGTACTTC. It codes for CASIRGLGLQETQYF.